This TCR beta chain was recorded in a study of T cells in localized non-small cell lung cancer. Study-level points and caveats: Only one tumor region went through sequencing, so heterogeneity may still be there.

Generated by immunoSEQ multiplex PCR, the TCRdb table keeps only in-frame clones and is missing some. The top ten hold 13% of the sample, which has about 23,000 clones, roughly 89% seen once. In regard to this clone: Antigen unknown.

Trimming stripped 0 bases from V and 14 bases from J, with 8 bases between. The CDR3 length is 12 residues. The germline CDR1 and CDR2 sequences are ENHRY and SYGVKD. The starting material was peripheral blood, obtained before any cancer treatment. This TCR came from a male donor aged 60 or older with stage I lung adenocarcinoma. The chain employs TRBV10-3 and TRBJ1-6; D is undetermined. The CDR3 nucleotides read TGTGCCATCAGTGAGTCAACAGACTCCCTCCACTTT. This encodes CAISESTDSLHF.